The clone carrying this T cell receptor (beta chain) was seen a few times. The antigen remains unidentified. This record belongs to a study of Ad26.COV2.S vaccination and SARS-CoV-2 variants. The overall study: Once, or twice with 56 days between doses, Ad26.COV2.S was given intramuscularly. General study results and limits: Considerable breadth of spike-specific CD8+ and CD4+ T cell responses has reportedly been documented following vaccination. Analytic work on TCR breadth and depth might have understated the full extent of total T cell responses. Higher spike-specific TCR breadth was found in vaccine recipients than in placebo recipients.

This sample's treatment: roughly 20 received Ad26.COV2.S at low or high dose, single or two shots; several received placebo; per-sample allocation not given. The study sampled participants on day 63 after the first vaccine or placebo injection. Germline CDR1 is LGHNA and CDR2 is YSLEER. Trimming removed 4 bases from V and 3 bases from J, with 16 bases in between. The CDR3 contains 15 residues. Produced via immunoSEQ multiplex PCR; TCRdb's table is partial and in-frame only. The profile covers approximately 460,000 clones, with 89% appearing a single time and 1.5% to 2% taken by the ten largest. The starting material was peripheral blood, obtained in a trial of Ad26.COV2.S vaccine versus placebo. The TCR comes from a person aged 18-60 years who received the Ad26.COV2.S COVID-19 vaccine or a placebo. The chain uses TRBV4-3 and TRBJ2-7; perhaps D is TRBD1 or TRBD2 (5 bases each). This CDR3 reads CASSLYRDGYYEQYF. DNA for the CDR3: TGCGCCAGCAGCCTCTACCGGGACGGGTACTACGAGCAGTACTTC.